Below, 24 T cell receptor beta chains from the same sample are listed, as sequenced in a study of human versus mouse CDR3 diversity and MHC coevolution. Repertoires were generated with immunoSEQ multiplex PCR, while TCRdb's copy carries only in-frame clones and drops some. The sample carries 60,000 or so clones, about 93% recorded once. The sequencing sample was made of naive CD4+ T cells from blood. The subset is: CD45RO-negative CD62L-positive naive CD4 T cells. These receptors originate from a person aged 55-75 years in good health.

CDR3 region: CASSVGFRREVSTDTQYF. The CDR3 DNA is TGTGCCAGCAGCGTGGGTTTCCGGCGGGAAGTCAGCACAGATACGCAGTATTTT. The genes are TRBV9 and TRBJ2-3; maybe TRBD2 (6 bases). Between the trimmed V and J ends, which lost 2 bases and 0 bases, there was a span of 19 bases. This CDR3 comprises 18 residues. The germline V gene has CDR1 SGDLS and CDR2 YYNGEE.

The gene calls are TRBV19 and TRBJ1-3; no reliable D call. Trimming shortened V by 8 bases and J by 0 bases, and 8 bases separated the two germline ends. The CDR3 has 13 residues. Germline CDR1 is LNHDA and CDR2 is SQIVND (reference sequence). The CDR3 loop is CASPVHSGNTIYF. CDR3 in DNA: TGTGCCAGTCCGGTGCACTCTGGAAACACCATATATTTT.

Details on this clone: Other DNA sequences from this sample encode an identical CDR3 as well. The CDR3 DNA reads as TGTGCCAGCAGCGCACAGGGTAGCACTGAAGCTTTCTTT. Protein: CASSAQGSTEAFF. The chain recombines TRBV9 with TRBJ1-1, with D perhaps TRBD1 (6 bases). Trimming stripped 3 bases from V and 4 bases from J, with 10 bases between. The CDR3 runs to 13 residues. From germline, CDR1 is SGDLS and CDR2 YYNGEE. The variable domain in full, completed from reference TRBV9 and TRBJ1-1, reads DSGVTQTPKHLITATGQRVTLRCSPRSGDLSVYWYQQSLDQGLQFLIQYYNGEERAKGNILERFSAQQFPDLHSELNLSSLELGDSALYFCASSAQGSTEAFFGQGTRLTVV.

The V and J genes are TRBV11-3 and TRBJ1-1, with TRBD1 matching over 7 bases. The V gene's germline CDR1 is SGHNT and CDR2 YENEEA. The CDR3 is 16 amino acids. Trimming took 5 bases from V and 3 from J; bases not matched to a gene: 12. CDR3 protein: CASSRHRGSRDTEAFF. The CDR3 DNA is TGTGCCAGCAGCCGTCACAGGGGTTCAAGGGACACTGAAGCTTTCTTT.

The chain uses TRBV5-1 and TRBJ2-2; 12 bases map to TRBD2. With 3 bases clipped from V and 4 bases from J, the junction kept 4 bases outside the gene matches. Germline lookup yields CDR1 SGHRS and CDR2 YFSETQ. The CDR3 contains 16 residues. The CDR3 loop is CASSSGLAGSTGELFF. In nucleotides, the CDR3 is TGCGCCAGCAGCTCCGGACTAGCGGGAAGCACCGGGGAGCTGTTTTTT.

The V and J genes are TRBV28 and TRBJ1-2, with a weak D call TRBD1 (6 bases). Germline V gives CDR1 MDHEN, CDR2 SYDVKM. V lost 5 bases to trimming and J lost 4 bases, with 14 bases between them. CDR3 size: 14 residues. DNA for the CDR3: TGTGCCAGCAGTCCCGGACAGAGCGTCTATGGCTACACCTTC. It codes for CASSPGQSVYGYTF.

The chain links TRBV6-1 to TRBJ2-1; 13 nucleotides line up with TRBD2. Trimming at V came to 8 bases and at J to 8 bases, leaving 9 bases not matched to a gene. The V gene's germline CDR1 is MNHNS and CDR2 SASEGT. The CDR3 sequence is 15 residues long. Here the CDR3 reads CASGTSGAPGHEQFF. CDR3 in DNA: TGTGCCAGCGGGACTAGCGGGGCCCCGGGACATGAGCAGTTCTTC.

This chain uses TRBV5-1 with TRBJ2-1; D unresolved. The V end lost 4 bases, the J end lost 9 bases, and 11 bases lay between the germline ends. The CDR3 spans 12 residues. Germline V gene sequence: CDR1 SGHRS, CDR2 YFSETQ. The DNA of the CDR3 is TGCGCCAGCAGCCCATCCCTAGGTGAGCAGTTCTTC. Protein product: CASSPSLGEQFF.

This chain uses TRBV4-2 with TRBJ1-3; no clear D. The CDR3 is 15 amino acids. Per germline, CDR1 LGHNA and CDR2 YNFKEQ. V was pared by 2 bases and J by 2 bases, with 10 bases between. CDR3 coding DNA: TGTGCCAGCAGCCAATGGAGGAGCGCTGGAAACACCATATATTTT. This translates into CASSQWRSAGNTIYF.

Written as DNA, the CDR3 is TGTGCCAGCAGCTTGGGGGGGATGGCGGGAGGGTCCTACAATGAGCAGTTCTTC. It encodes CASSLGGMAGGSYNEQFF. The chain joins TRBV5-4 to TRBJ2-1; TRBD2 aligns across 9 bases. V lost 0 bases, J lost 1 base, and 8 bases stayed unmatched. Germline V gene data show CDR1 as SGHNT and CDR2 as YYREEE (reference sequence). The CDR3 is 18 residues long. Combining the CDR3 with reference TRBV5-4 and TRBJ2-1 gives the whole variable domain ETGVTQSPTHLIKTRGQQVTLRCSSQSGHNTVSWYQQALGQGPQFIFQYYREEENGRGNFPPRFSGLQFPNYSSELNVNALELDDSALYLCASSLGGMAGGSYNEQFFGPGTRLTVL.

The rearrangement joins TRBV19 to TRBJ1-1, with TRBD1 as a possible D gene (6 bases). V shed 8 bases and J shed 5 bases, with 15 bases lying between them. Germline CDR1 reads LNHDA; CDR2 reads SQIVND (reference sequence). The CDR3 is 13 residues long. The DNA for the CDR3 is TGTGCCAGTCCCCCTACAGGGCCGACTGAAGCTTTCTTT. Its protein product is CASPPTGPTEAFF.

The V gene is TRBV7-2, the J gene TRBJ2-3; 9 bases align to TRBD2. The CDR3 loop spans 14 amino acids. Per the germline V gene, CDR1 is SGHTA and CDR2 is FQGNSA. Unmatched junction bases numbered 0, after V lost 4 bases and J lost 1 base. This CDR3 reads CASSWTSGTDTQYF. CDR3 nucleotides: TGTGCCAGCAGCTGGACTAGCGGCACAGATACGCAGTATTTT. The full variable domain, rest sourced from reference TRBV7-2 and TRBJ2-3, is GAGVSQSPSNKVTEKGKDVELRCDPISGHTALYWYRQSLGQGLEFLIYFQGNSAPDKSGLPSDRFSAERTGGSVSTLTIQRTQQEDSAVYLCASSWTSGTDTQYFGPGTRLTVL.

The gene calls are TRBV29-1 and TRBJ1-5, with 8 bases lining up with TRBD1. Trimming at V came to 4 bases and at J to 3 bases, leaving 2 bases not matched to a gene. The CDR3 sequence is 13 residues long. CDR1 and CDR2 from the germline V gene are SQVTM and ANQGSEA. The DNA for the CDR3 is TGCAGCGTTGCGGACAGGGACAATCAGCCCCAGCATTTT. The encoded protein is CSVADRDNQPQHF.

The CDR3 coding sequence is TGTGCCAGCAGCGGGGGACAGGGCAATCAGCCCCAGCATTTT. Protein product: CASSGGQGNQPQHF. This chain connects TRBV7-3 to TRBJ1-5; 8 bases match TRBD1. Germline CDR1 SGHTA, CDR2 FQGTGA. J was trimmed by 2 bases and V by 5 bases; bases with no gene match: 2. The CDR3 is 14 amino acids.

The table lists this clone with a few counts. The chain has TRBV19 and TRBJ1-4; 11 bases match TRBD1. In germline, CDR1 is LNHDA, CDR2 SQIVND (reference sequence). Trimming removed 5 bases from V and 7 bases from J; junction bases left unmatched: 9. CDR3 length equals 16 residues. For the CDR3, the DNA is TGTGCCAGTAGTTCGATCGGACAGGGGGCGAGTGAAAAACTGTTTTTT. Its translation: CASSSIGQGASEKLFF.

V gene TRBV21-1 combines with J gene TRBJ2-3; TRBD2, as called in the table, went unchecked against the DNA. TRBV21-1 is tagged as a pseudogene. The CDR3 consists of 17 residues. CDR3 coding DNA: TGTGCCAGCAGCAACGAGCGTTGGACTAGCGATAAAGATACGCAGTATTTT. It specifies CASSNERWTSDKDTQYF.

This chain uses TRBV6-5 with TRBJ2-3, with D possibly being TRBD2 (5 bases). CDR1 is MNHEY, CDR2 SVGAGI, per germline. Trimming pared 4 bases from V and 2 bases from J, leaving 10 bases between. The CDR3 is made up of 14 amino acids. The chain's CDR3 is CASSWRTVTDTQYF. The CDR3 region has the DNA TGTGCCAGCAGTTGGAGGACCGTCACAGATACGCAGTATTTT.

The CDR3 bases are TGCGCCAGCAGCTTGCCCCCGGGAGGGGGCTTCACTGAAGCTTTCTTT. This gives the protein CASSLPPGGGFTEAFF. This chain uses TRBV5-1 with TRBJ1-1; 7 positions match TRBD1. CDR1 SGHRS and CDR2 YFSETQ come from the germline V gene. V dropped 1 base and J dropped 4; count of bases not matched to a gene: 10. This CDR3 region has 16 residues.

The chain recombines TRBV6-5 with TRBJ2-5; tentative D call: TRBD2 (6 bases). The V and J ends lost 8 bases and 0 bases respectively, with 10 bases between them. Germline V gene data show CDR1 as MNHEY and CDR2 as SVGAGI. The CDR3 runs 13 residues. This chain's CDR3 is CASSGDYQETQYF. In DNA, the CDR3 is TGTGCCAGCTCGGGAGACTACCAAGAGACCCAGTACTTC.

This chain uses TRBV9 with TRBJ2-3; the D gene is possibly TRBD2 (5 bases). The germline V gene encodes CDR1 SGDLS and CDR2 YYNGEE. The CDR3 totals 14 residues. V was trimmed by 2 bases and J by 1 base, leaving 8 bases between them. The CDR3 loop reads CASSVGVGTDTQYF. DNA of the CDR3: TGTGCCAGCAGCGTGGGAGTAGGCACAGATACGCAGTATTTT.

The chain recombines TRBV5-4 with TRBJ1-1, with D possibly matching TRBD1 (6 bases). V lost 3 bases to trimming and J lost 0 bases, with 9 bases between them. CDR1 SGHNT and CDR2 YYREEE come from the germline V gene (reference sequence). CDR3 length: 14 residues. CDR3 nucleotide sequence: TGTGCCAGCAGCTCAGGGGCCTTGAACACTGAAGCTTTCTTT. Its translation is CASSSGALNTEAFF.

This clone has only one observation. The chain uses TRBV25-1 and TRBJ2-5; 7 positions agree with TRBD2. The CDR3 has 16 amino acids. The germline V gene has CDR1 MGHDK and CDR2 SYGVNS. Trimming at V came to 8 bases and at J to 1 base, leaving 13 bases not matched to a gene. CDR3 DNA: TGTGCCAGCGCGCGCGTTTGGGGGGGATTCCAAGAGACCCAGTACTTC. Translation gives CASARVWGGFQETQYF.

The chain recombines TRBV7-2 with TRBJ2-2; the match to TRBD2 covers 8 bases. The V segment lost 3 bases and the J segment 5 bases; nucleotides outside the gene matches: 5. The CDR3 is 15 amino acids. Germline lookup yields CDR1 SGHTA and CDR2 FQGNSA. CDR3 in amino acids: CASSFDGLATGELFF. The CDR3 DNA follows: TGTGCCAGCAGCTTTGACGGACTAGCTACCGGGGAGCTGTTTTTT.

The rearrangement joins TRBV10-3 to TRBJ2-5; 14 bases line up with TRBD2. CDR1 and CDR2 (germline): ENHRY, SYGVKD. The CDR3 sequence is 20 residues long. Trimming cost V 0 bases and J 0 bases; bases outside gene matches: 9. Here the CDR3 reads CAISESKRGLAGVYQETQYF. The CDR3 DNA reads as TGTGCCATCAGTGAGTCCAAAAGGGGACTAGCGGGGGTTTACCAAGAGACCCAGTACTTC.